This T cell receptor beta chain was sequenced in a study of blood T cell repertoires in COVID-19 (dated by TCRdb to the early 2020s). For the study in its entirety: Collaborator samples came from the United States, Italy and Spain and covered acute and convalescent phases of COVID-19. Samples came from the ongoing ImmuneRACE study (first 160 participants) plus 1,254 subjects from 6 global collaborators. The repertoires were made available in a free public database intended to serve as a resource for research on the immune response to SARS-CoV-2. Subjects who had been exposed to COVID-19, were actively infected with it, or had recovered from it provided the deeply sampled blood TCRbeta repertoires that made up the dataset. Where available, HLA class I and class II types were obtained from metadata supplied by the sample provider rather than from assay-based typing. A de-identified subject ID, COVID-19 status, age in years and sex were almost always included in the sample metadata. The prospective study material was composed of cDNA or gDNA derived from T cells, B-cell-depleted T cells, or PBMCs.

Enrolling through a virtual design, the prospective study's participants ranged in age from roughly 18 to 100 years and lived across some 23 United States geographic areas. Cohort assignment in the prospective study relied on participant-reported clinical history from a screening survey and a study questionnaire. For ImmuneRACE Cohort 3, a participant was defined as recovered based on two consecutive negative NP/OP PCR tests, clearance by a healthcare professional, or resolution of symptoms. In the prospective study, mobile phlebotomists collected whole blood, serum and a nasopharyngeal or oropharyngeal swab from each participant. Additional blood draws and questionnaires over an approximately two-month period could optionally be provided by prospective study participants. Blood samples from the prospective study were shipped frozen or at room temperature prior to DNA extraction. Notes on this clone: Its antigen remains unidentified. Per-base qualities were not stored, and no clone one base away is much larger.

The CDR3 sequence holds 14 residues, the cysteine and phenylalanine included. Solely the CDR3 DNA is kept, with 42 bases framed from the first base. V drops 5 bases and J drops 4 bases, leaving 13 bases in between. In the germline V gene, CDR1 corresponds to SGHTA and CDR2 to FQGNSA. TCRbeta CDR3 regions were amplified from genomic DNA using the immunoSEQ Assay, a bias-controlled multiplex PCR. In the authors' own workflow: Nucleated cell counts per sample were estimated from amplification of reference gene primers within the assay. To quantify the absolute abundance of each unique TCRbeta CDR3 rearrangement, sequence reads were collapsed and filtered. For each sample, productive Simpson clonality was calculated by taking the square root of Simpson's diversity index across productive rearrangements. Held by TCRdb, this immuneACCESS table contains in-frame sequences only and omits some clones. Under half of the omission traces to an unresolved V gene where checked; the cause of the rest is unknown. V, J and clone size are those of that table, while D and trimming were read from the DNA. This sample holds about 250,000 clones; just over 85% were observed only once. The ten top clones hold about 1.6% of the sample.

Overall study results and their limits: The amount of clinical and demographic metadata varied by source and participant and was provided uncurated.

This clonotype was sampled from a middle-aged man who had recovered from COVID-19. The rearranged chain carries TRBV7-2 and TRBJ2-3, and perhaps TRBD1 as D gene, on 5 matching bases. The specimen was PBMCs or T cells enriched from blood (not recorded which). The CDR3 here reads CASSPEVRADTQYF. DNA sequence: TGTGCCAGCAGCCCCGAGGTCAGGGCAGATACGCAGTATTTT. The entire variable domain, with the stretches around the CDR3 drawn from the reference TRBV7-2 and TRBJ2-3 proteins, is GAGVSQSPSNKVTEKGKDVELRCDPISGHTALYWYRQSLGQGLEFLIYFQGNSAPDKSGLPSDRFSAERTGGSVSTLTIQRTQQEDSAVYLCASSPEVRADTQYFGPGTRLTVL.